These 17 T cell receptor beta chains came from one sample sequenced in a study of identical twins. TCRdb analysed the 5' RACE reads with MiXCR anew, one entry per CDR3 protein. The data hold approximately 470,000 distinct CDR3 sequences, with approximately 15% observed a single time. The sample was also reused in another study, on yellow fever vaccine responses in identical twins.

Sequencing was carried out using CD4+ T cells sorted from blood. The receptors were gathered from a woman between 18 and 29 years old in good health.

In its sample, this clonotype was seen a few times. The CDR3 sequence: CASIPGLAVNTGELFF. The CDR3 region has the DNA TGTGCCAGCATACCGGGACTAGCGGTGAACACCGGGGAGCTGTTTTTT. The chain joins TRBV6-1 to TRBJ2-2, with 11 positions matching TRBD2. J was trimmed by 1 base and V by 7 bases; bases with no gene match: 5. The CDR3 is 16 residues long. Germline V lookup: CDR1 MNHNS, CDR2 SASEGT.

This clonotype appeared a few times. The chain is built from TRBV6-1 and TRBJ2-7; TRBD1 matches 9 bases. Germline V gene lookup returns CDR1 MNHNS and CDR2 SASEGT. V dropped 8 bases and J dropped 6; count of bases not matched to a gene: 11. The CDR3 runs to 14 residues. CDR3 region: CASSGDRDGLEQYF. The CDR3 nucleotides read TGTGCCAGCTCCGGGGACAGGGACGGCCTCGAGCAGTACTTC.

The table lists this clonotype with a count of one. V gene TRBV7-6 combines with J gene TRBJ2-2; D gene ambiguous. V lost 6 bases and J lost 1, with 9 bases in between. The CDR3 totals 14 residues. The germline V gene has CDR1 SGHVS and CDR2 FNYEAQ. The CDR3 loop is CASRIVQNTGELFF. CDR3 coding DNA: TGTGCCAGCAGAATAGTACAGAACACCGGGGAGCTGTTTTTT.

This clonotype appeared many times. The rearrangement joins TRBV5-6 to TRBJ2-3, with no clear D. Germline lookup yields CDR1 SGHDT and CDR2 YYEEEE. V was clipped by 0 bases and J by 0 bases, with 8 bases between them. The CDR3 sequence is 15 residues long. The CDR3 sequence is CASSLALWSTDTQYF. The CDR3 nucleotides are TGTGCCAGCAGCTTGGCCCTATGGAGCACAGATACGCAGTATTTT. Complete variable domain (other parts from reference TRBV5-6 and TRBJ2-3): DAGVTQSPTHLIKTRGQQVTLRCSPKSGHDTVSWYQQALGQGPQFIFQYYEEEERQRGNFPDRFSGHQFPNYSSELNVNALLLGDSALYLCASSLALWSTDTQYFGPGTRLTVL.

This clonotype was seen ten or more times. The chain has TRBV6-5 and TRBJ1-1, with D tentatively TRBD1 (5 bases). V shed 2 bases and J shed 1 base, with 8 bases lying between them. There are 14 residues in the CDR3. From germline, CDR1 is MNHEY and CDR2 SVGAGI. The CDR3 nucleotides are TGTGCCAGCAGTTACCAGGGTCCGAACACTGAAGCTTTCTTT. Its protein is CASSYQGPNTEAFF.

J is TRBJ2-7 and V is TRBV7-2; weak D call: TRBD2 (6 bases). The CDR3 runs to 15 residues. Germline values: CDR1 SGHTA, CDR2 FQGNSA. V dropped 0 bases and J dropped 4 bases, with 13 bases sitting between them. The CDR3 sequence: CASSLASKGRYEQYF. DNA for the CDR3: TGTGCCAGCAGCTTAGCATCGAAAGGGAGGTACGAGCAGTACTTC.

This chain joins TRBV7-6 and TRBJ2-1; 12 bases align to TRBD2. Germline trimming cut 5 bases from V and 8 bases from J; bases unmatched to any gene: 7. Per the germline V gene, CDR1 is SGHVS and CDR2 is FNYEAQ. CDR3 length: 15 residues. Here the CDR3 DNA reads TGTGCCAGCAGCCAGTCTAGCGGGAGGGGCGATGAGCAGTTCTTC. The encoded protein is CASSQSSGRGDEQFF.

This clonotype appeared a few times. The chain employs TRBV20-1 and TRBJ2-7; 8 bases agree with TRBD2. CDR3 length: 17 amino acids. Germline V gene lookup returns CDR1 DFQATT and CDR2 SNEGSKA (reference sequence). The V and J ends lost 3 bases and 0 bases, in that order; junction bases with no gene match: 13. DNA of the CDR3: TGCAGTGCTAGCAGCCCCTATAGCGGGAAAAACTCCTACGAGCAGTACTTC. This gives the protein CSASSPYSGKNSYEQYF.

This clonotype was found a few times. The chain joins TRBV5-1 to TRBJ1-2, with a possible D match to TRBD1 (5 bases). Looked up from germline, CDR1 is SGHRS and CDR2 is YFSETQ. There are 16 residues in the CDR3. The germline V and J ends were trimmed by 0 bases and 3 bases, with 15 bases remaining between them. CDR3 amino acids: CASSLASGRADYGYTF. The CDR3 DNA reads as TGCGCCAGCAGCTTGGCCTCAGGCAGGGCGGACTATGGCTACACCTTC.

This clonotype showed up just a few times. This chain links TRBV12-3 or TRBV12-4 with TRBJ1-1; D is undetermined. V lost 8 bases, J lost 4 bases, and 11 bases lay in between. The CDR3 length is 12 residues. The CDR3 protein is CASCGYGTEAFF. The CDR3 DNA follows: TGTGCCAGCTGCGGGTATGGCACTGAAGCTTTCTTT.

The V gene is TRBV15, the J gene TRBJ2-2; the D gene is possibly TRBD2 (5 bases). The V end was cut by 5 bases, the J end by 9 bases, with 10 bases between. The CDR3 has 12 amino acids. The germline V gene has CDR1 LNHNV and CDR2 YYDKDF (reference sequence). The CDR3 nucleotides read TGTGCCACCAGCCTAAACGGGAGGGAGCTGTTTTTT. Translated: CATSLNGRELFF.

This chain joins TRBV20-1 and TRBJ1-1; D is undetermined. V dropped 0 bases and J dropped 1 base, with 9 bases sitting between them. The CDR3 has 14 amino acids. The germline V gene has CDR1 DFQATT and CDR2 SNEGSKA (reference sequence). The CDR3 DNA is TGCAGTGCTAGAGATAAGGGAGCGAACACTGAAGCTTTCTTT. Its protein product is CSARDKGANTEAFF.

CDR3: CASSLAGGMGDQETQYF. The CDR3 bases are TGTGCCAGCAGCTTGGCTGGTGGAATGGGTGACCAAGAGACCCAGTACTTC. The V call is TRBV5-6, the J call TRBJ2-5; unclear D gene. Looked up from germline, CDR1 is SGHDT and CDR2 is YYEEEE. Trimming removed 0 bases from V and 0 bases from J, with 15 bases in between. The CDR3 loop spans 17 amino acids.

This clonotype showed up just once. The chain employs TRBV6-6 and TRBJ2-5; D is unclear. Germline V gene lookup returns CDR1 MNHNY and CDR2 SVGAGI (reference sequence). V shed 2 bases and J shed 5 bases, with 6 bases lying between them. This CDR3 comprises 12 residues. CDR3 protein: CASSYNSETQYF. The CDR3 DNA sequence: TGTGCCAGCAGTTACAATTCGGAGACCCAGTACTTC.

Ten or more counts support this clonotype. The chain uses TRBV20-1 and TRBJ2-7; no firm D call. CDR3 length: 11 residues. The V end was cut by 7 bases, the J end by 5 bases, with 12 bases between. Germline V gene sequence: CDR1 DFQATT, CDR2 SNEGSKA (reference sequence). The CDR3 reads CSGLQDHEQYF. In nucleotides, the CDR3 is TGCAGTGGGCTTCAGGATCACGAGCAGTACTTC.

This clonotype was seen only a few times. V is TRBV4-3 and J is TRBJ2-1, with a tentative D call TRBD2 (5 bases). Trimming cost V 4 bases and J 4 bases, with 17 bases left between them. The CDR3 contains 16 residues. Germline-derived CDR1 and CDR2 are LGHNA and YSLEER. Here the CDR3 reads CASSREVGERYNEQFF. The CDR3, as DNA: TGCGCCAGCAGCCGAGAGGTGGGAGAGAGGTACAATGAGCAGTTCTTC.

V gene TRBV30 combines with J gene TRBJ2-7; D is perhaps TRBD1 or TRBD2 (6 bases each). There are 15 residues in the CDR3. Trimming pared 1 base from V and 3 bases from J, leaving 16 bases between. The germline V gene encodes CDR1 GTSNPN and CDR2 SVGIG (reference sequence). In DNA form, the CDR3 reads TGTGCCTGGAGTGCACGCCGAAGGGGGGTCTACGAGCAGTACTTC. It specifies CAWSARRRGVYEQYF.